The rows below give T cell receptor beta chains drawn from one sample of a study of shared clonotypes between healthy human individuals. The data were produced by immunoSEQ multiplex PCR, yet TCRdb's version contains in-frame clones alone and is incomplete. This sample carries around 2.5 million clones, 90% to 95% of them seen once, and the ten largest clones take approximately 0.36%. Sequenced input: naive CD4+ T cells from PBMCs. The source of these receptors is a man aged 18 to 35 in good health. Some clones in this sample may be carry-over from other donors' samples. Each CDR3 is given with its conserved first and last residue. The D gene is left open where the match is weak. Only some rows state a clone size, as once, few, many or a class for expanded clones.

size	D	J	V	length	CDR3	DNA
-	-	TRBJ2-5	TRBV7-6	16	CASSLAGTQYQETQYF	TGTGCCAGCAGCTTAGCCGGGACTCAATATCAAGAGACCCAGTACTTC
-	TRBD1	TRBJ2-3	TRBV7-9	15	CASSLAGTDTDTQYF	TGTGCCAGCAGCTTAGCTGGGACAGATACAGATACGCAGTATTTT
-	-	TRBJ2-2	TRBV7-8	15	CASSLGRLNTGELFF	TGTGCCAGCAGCTTGGGACGCCTAAACACCGGGGAGCTGTTTTTT
once	TRBD1	TRBJ1-3	TRBV28	14	CASSGQGSGNTIYF	TGTGCCAGCAGTGGACAGGGGTCTGGAAACACCATATATTTT
-	-	TRBJ2-7	TRBV6-5	14	CASKTGPTNYEQYF	TGTGCCAGCAAAACTGGACCGACTAACTACGAGCAGTACTTC
-	TRBD2	TRBJ2-7	TRBV9	15	CASSVGGTSGYEQYF	TGTGCCAGCAGCGTAGGGGGGACTAGCGGTTACGAGCAGTACTTC
-	-	TRBJ1-4	TRBV6-5	13	CASSSATNEKLFF	TGTGCCAGCAGTTCCGCAACTAATGAAAAACTGTTTTTT
-	-	TRBJ1-2	TRBV19	12	CASSAGTYGYTF	TGTGCCAGTAGTGCGGGGACCTATGGCTACACCTTC
-	-	TRBJ1-1	TRBV19	16	CASSILPKRGSTEAFF	TGTGCCAGTAGTATTCTACCTAAACGGGGGAGCACTGAAGCTTTCTTT
-	-	TRBJ2-6	TRBV7-9	17	CASSRGTRSTGANVLTF	TGTGCCAGCAGTCGTGGGACACGGTCTACTGGGGCCAACGTCCTGACTTTC
-	TRBD1	TRBJ2-7	TRBV5-4	15	CASSPRTGGPYEQYF	TGTGCCAGCAGCCCCCGGACAGGGGGGCCCTACGAGCAGTACTTC
-	TRBD2	TRBJ2-5	TRBV11-2	16	CASSLARLAGVETQYF	TGTGCCAGCAGCTTAGCCCGACTAGCGGGAGTAGAGACCCAGTACTTC
-	-	TRBJ2-1	TRBV7-9	15	CASSLSVSSYNEQFF	TGTGCCAGCAGCTTAAGTGTGAGCTCCTACAATGAGCAGTTCTTC
once	-	TRBJ2-5	TRBV7-8	12	CASSFSAETQYF	TGTGCCAGCAGCTTCAGTGCGGAGACCCAGTACTTC
-	TRBD1	TRBJ2-7	TRBV7-2	16	CASSLKTGTGQLEQYF	TGTGCCAGCAGCTTGAAGACCGGGACAGGACAATTGGAGCAGTACTTC
-	TRBD1	TRBJ2-2	TRBV18	15	CASSVGTANTGELFF	TGTGCCAGCTCGGTGGGGACAGCGAACACCGGGGAGCTGTTTTTT
-	TRBD2	TRBJ2-1	TRBV14	15	CASSQAGAGGLEQFF	TGTGCCAGCAGCCAAGCGGGAGCGGGAGGTCTTGAGCAGTTCTTC
once	TRBD1	TRBJ1-1	TRBV18	16	CASSPGQGALRAEAFF	TGTGCCAGCTCACCGGGACAGGGGGCGCTGAGGGCTGAAGCTTTCTTT
-	-	TRBJ2-3	TRBV11-2	13	CASSSQIGDTQYF	TGTGCCAGCAGCTCCCAAATCGGAGATACGCAGTATTTT
-	TRBD1	TRBJ2-7	TRBV10-3	12	CAIRTGGNEQYF	TGTGCCATCAGGACAGGGGGCAACGAGCAGTACTTC
few	-	TRBJ2-7	TRBV11-2	15	CASSSPGLSSYEQYF	TGTGCCAGCAGCTCCCCGGGACTGAGCTCCTACGAGCAGTACTTC
once	TRBD1	TRBJ1-1	TRBV7-8	18	CASSSVTGTGGLGTEAFF	TGTGCCAGCAGCTCAGTTACCGGGACAGGGGGCTTGGGAACTGAAGCTTTCTTT
-	-	TRBJ1-1	TRBV7-2	13	CASSTQRNTEAFF	TGTGCCAGCAGCACCCAGCGGAACACTGAAGCTTTCTTT
once	-	TRBJ2-7	TRBV19	14	CASSFQGMAYEQYF	TGTGCCAGTAGTTTCCAGGGTATGGCCTACGAGCAGTACTTC
-	TRBD1	TRBJ1-3	TRBV10-3	15	CAISTGARDGNTIYF	TGTGCCATCAGTACAGGGGCCCGAGACGGAAACACCATATATTTT
-	-	TRBJ2-5	TRBV25-1	14	CASRDTGRLETQYF	TGTGCCAGCAGGGACACTGGGAGGTTGGAGACCCAGTACTTC
-	-	TRBJ2-7	TRBV18	13	CASSPANSYEQYF	TGTGCCAGCTCACCGGCCAACTCCTACGAGCAGTACTTC
-	TRBD1	TRBJ2-5	TRBV5-4	16	CASSSGTGARFETQYF	TGTGCCAGCAGTTCCGGGACAGGGGCCAGGTTCGAGACCCAGTACTTC
-	TRBD1	TRBJ2-3	TRBV6-1	15	CASSVRDRNTDTQYF	TGTGCCAGCAGTGTACGGGACAGGAACACAGATACGCAGTATTTT
-	-	TRBJ2-1	TRBV5-1	15	CASSLVSHTYNEQFF	TGCGCCAGCAGCTTGGTTAGTCATACCTACAATGAGCAGTTCTTC
-	-	TRBJ1-1	TRBV23-1	14	CASSAWPHYTEAFF	TGCGCCAGCAGTGCCTGGCCGCATTACACTGAAGCTTTCTTT
-	TRBD1	TRBJ2-5	TRBV11-2	15	CASSRDRGPQETQYF	TGTGCCAGCAGCCGGGACAGGGGTCCTCAAGAGACCCAGTACTTC
once	-	TRBJ1-1	TRBV29-1	13	CSVRRGGNTEAFF	TGCAGCGTAAGACGGGGCGGAAACACTGAAGCTTTCTTT
-	-	TRBJ1-5	TRBV28	13	CASSRDSNQPQHF	TGTGCCAGCAGCCGGGACAGCAATCAGCCCCAGCATTTT
-	-	TRBJ2-4	TRBV5-1	19	CASSLGGSVDTLAKNIQYF	TGCGCCAGCAGCTTGGGGGGGTCAGTAGACACTCTAGCCAAAAACATTCAGTACTTC
-	TRBD1	TRBJ2-7	TRBV6-6	16	CASILTPDRGYFEQYF	TGTGCCAGCATTCTAACCCCGGACAGGGGGTACTTCGAGCAGTACTTC
-	-	TRBJ2-5	TRBV7-3	13	CASSLQIAETQYF	TGTGCCAGCAGCTTACAAATCGCCGAGACCCAGTACTTC